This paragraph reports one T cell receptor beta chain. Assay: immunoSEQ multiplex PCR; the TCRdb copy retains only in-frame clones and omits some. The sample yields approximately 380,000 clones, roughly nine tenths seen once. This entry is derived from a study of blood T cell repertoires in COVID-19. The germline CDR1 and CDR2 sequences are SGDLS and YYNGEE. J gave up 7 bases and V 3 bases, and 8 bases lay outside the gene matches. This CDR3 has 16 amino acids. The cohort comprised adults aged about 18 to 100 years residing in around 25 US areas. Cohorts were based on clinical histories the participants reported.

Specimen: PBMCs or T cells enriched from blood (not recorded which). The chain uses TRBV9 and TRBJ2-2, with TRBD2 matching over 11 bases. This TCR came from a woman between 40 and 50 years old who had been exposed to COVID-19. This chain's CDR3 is CASSALAGGPIGELFF. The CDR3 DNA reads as TGTGCCAGCAGCGCCTTAGCGGGGGGGCCTATCGGGGAGCTGTTTTTT.